This entry lists 25 T cell receptor beta chains sequenced from one sample in a study of post-analysis software for immune sequencing data. Findings and caveats of the study: Patients carried a few TRBV segments more frequently than controls did, and TRBV5-6, TRBV5-1 and TRBV20-1 were among them.

Prepared TCR beta cDNA libraries contained unique molecular identifiers. TCRdb recomputed calls from the PCR reads with MiXCR, one row per CDR3 protein. The sample lists 800,000 to 950,000 distinct CDR3 sequences; approximately 53% were seen once. Their antigen targets remain unknown. The sample consisted of blood. Every receptor here comes from a girl aged 10-17 years with multiple sclerosis.

The chain links TRBV4-1 to TRBJ2-6, with D perhaps matching TRBD1 (5 bases). Germline V gene data show CDR1 as MGHRA and CDR2 as YSYEKL. The CDR3 is 20 amino acids. The V and J ends lost 0 bases and 2 bases respectively, with 20 bases between them. The CDR3 sequence is CASSQDIAVIRGAGANVLTF. For the CDR3, the DNA is TGCGCCAGCAGCCAAGATATCGCAGTAATAAGGGGCGCTGGGGCCAACGTCCTGACTTTC.

The chain joins TRBV5-6 to TRBJ2-6; D gene unclear. V lost 2 bases, J lost 0 bases, and 15 bases lay in between. The CDR3 runs to 18 residues. Germline V lookup: CDR1 SGHDT, CDR2 YYEEEE. CDR3 coding DNA: TGTGCCAGCAGCTTCTTTGGCAGCTCAGTCTCTGGGGCCAACGTCCTGACTTTC. Its protein is CASSFFGSSVSGANVLTF.

The gene calls are TRBV12-3 or TRBV12-4 and TRBJ2-6, with D perhaps being TRBD1 or TRBD2 (5 bases each). V was trimmed by 1 base and J by 7 bases, leaving 11 bases between them. CDR3 length equals 15 residues. The CDR3 coding sequence is TGTGCCAGCAGTTTAGGAGGGACCAAAGCCAACGTCCTGACTTTC. Encoded protein: CASSLGGTKANVLTF.

The chain uses TRBV20-1 and TRBJ2-7; TRBD2 matches 7 bases. The DNA matches TRBJ2-5 better at its end, which makes the J call doubtful. Germline CDR1 DFQATT, CDR2 SNEGSKA (reference sequence). The CDR3 consists of 15 residues. The CDR3 region has the DNA TGCAGTGCTAGAGTCTTAGGAGGGAGGGCCGAGACCCAGTACTTC. It yields the protein CSARVLGGRAETQYF.

The chain is built from TRBV7-2 and TRBJ2-7; D perhaps matches TRBD1 (6 bases). V was cut by 5 bases and J by 1 base, with 12 bases left in between. Germline V gives CDR1 SGHTA, CDR2 FQGNSA. The CDR3 consists of 14 residues. The CDR3 bases are TGTGCCAGCAGCACCTACAGGGAATCCTACGAGCAGTACTTC. Its protein is CASSTYRESYEQYF.

This clonotype was seen more than once but under ten times. V and J are TRBV5-1 and TRBJ2-3; perhaps TRBD1 as D (5 bases). CDR1 is SGHRS and CDR2 is YFSETQ in the germline V gene. Trimming pared 0 bases from V and 1 base from J, leaving 12 bases between. This CDR3 has 16 amino acids. The CDR3 nucleotides read TGCGCCAGCAGCTTGGTTAGGGGCCCCCGCACAGATACGCAGTATTTT. Protein sequence: CASSLVRGPRTDTQYF.

The chain employs TRBV7-8 and TRBJ2-1, with D perhaps matching TRBD2 (6 bases). V was shortened by 3 bases and J by 5 bases, with 17 bases between the two germline ends. The CDR3 loop spans 16 amino acids. The germline V gene encodes CDR1 SGHVS and CDR2 FQNEAQ. CDR3 nucleotides: TGTGCCAGCAGCTTGCCGGGACTCGTAGTTAACAATGAGCAGTTCTTC. Its translation: CASSLPGLVVNNEQFF.

CDR3 nucleotides: TGTGCCACCCAGGTCTCTGGGGCCAACGTCCTGACTTTC. Amino acids: CATQVSGANVLTF. The rearrangement links TRBV14 to TRBJ2-6; D is unclear. The CDR3 totals 13 residues. Trimming removed 10 bases at V and 0 bases at J, with 7 bases between. From germline, CDR1 is SGHDN and CDR2 FVKESK.

This chain joins TRBV5-1 and TRBJ2-3, with 10 bases fitting TRBD2. Germline-derived CDR1 and CDR2 are SGHRS and YFSETQ. V lost 0 bases, J lost 4 bases, and 8 bases stayed unmatched. The CDR3 length is 17 residues. The chain's CDR3 is CASSLDPGLAAPDTQYF. CDR3 nucleotides: TGCGCCAGCAGCTTGGACCCCGGACTAGCGGCCCCAGATACGCAGTATTTT.

The chain uses TRBV11-1 and TRBJ2-3; a weak D match, TRBD2 (5 bases). The length of the CDR3 is 12 residues. Germline V lookup: CDR1 SGHAT, CDR2 FQDESV (reference sequence). With 7 bases removed from V and 6 bases from J, the gap between germline ends came to 11 bases. As DNA, the CDR3 is TGTGCCAGCACCCTAGCCGGGGATACGCAGTATTTT. Its translation: CASTLAGDTQYF.

The chain joins TRBV7-6 to TRBJ2-3; tentatively, D is TRBD1 (6 bases). From germline, CDR1 is SGHVS and CDR2 FNYEAQ. Trimming left V 2 bases short and J 5 bases short, with 11 bases between. The CDR3 totals 14 residues. Here the CDR3 DNA reads TGTGCCAGCAGCTTAATGGCAGGGGAAGATACGCAGTATTTT. Its protein product is CASSLMAGEDTQYF. Combining the CDR3 with reference TRBV7-6 and TRBJ2-3 gives the whole variable domain GAGVSQSPRYKVTKRGQDVALRCDPISGHVSLYWYRQALGQGPEFLTYFNYEAQQDKSGLPNDRFSAERPEGSISTLTIQRTEQRDSAMYRCASSLMAGEDTQYFGPGTRLTVL.

The chain carries TRBV12-5 and TRBJ2-7; TRBD1 might be the D (5 bases). The germline V gene has CDR1 LGHNT and CDR2 FRNRAP. Trimming took off 1 base at V and 1 base at J, with 17 bases between the two ends. The length of the CDR3 is 17 residues. CDR3 loop: CASGLDASLDRSYEQYF. The CDR3 DNA sequence: TGTGCTAGTGGTTTGGATGCCAGCCTAGACAGATCCTACGAGCAGTACTTC.

V is TRBV3-1 and J is TRBJ2-7; D might be TRBD2 (6 bases). Germline-derived CDR1 and CDR2 are LGHDT and YNNKEL (reference sequence). The V end was cut by 5 bases, the J end by 1 base, with 12 bases between. The CDR3 is 14 residues long. The CDR3 DNA sequence: TGTGCCAGCAGCAACCTCGGGACTTCCTACGAGCAGTACTTC. Its protein is CASSNLGTSYEQYF.

The chain links TRBV3-1 to TRBJ2-3; TRBD2 matches 12 bases. Germline assignment: CDR1 LGHDT and CDR2 YNNKEL (reference sequence). The CDR3 spans 18 residues. Trimming took 0 bases from V and 6 from J; bases not matched to a gene: 10. CDR3 DNA sequence: TGTGCCAGCAGCCAAGATCTGCTAGCGGGAGGGGGGACTGATACGCAGTATTTT. Translated: CASSQDLLAGGGTDTQYF.

This clonotype showed up just once. The V call is TRBV6-6, the J call TRBJ2-3, with TRBD1 identical over 8 bases. This CDR3 region has 16 residues. Germline V gene lookup returns CDR1 MNHNY and CDR2 SVGAGI (reference sequence). Trimming removed 6 bases from V and 4 bases from J; junction bases left unmatched: 12. The CDR3 region is CASSGGQAWLADTQYF. CDR3 coding DNA: TGTGCCAGCAGCGGGGGACAGGCCTGGCTGGCAGATACGCAGTATTTT.

This clonotype showed up just a few times. The V gene is TRBV20-1, the J gene TRBJ2-6; D is possibly TRBD1 or TRBD2 (5 bases each). This CDR3 spans 16 amino acids. The V gene's germline CDR1 is DFQATT and CDR2 SNEGSKA (reference sequence). Trimming removed 1 base from V and 0 bases from J, with 10 bases in between. The CDR3, as DNA: TGCAGTGCTAGAGGGCTCGGGGCCTCTGGGGCCAACGTCCTGACTTTC. Translating it yields CSARGLGASGANVLTF.

This clonotype has just one count. V and J are TRBV7-3 and TRBJ2-3, with D possibly TRBD2 on 6 matching bases. The CDR3 loop spans 13 amino acids. Germline CDR1 SGHTA, CDR2 FQGTGA. V lost 11 bases and J 0 bases, leaving 12 bases between the germline ends. CDR3 bases: TGTGCCGGCCGTGGAGGGAGCACAGATACGCAGTATTTT. As protein: CAGRGGSTDTQYF.

This sequence joins TRBV10-1 and TRBJ2-3; D is unclear. V was shortened by 2 bases and J by 0 bases, with 12 bases between the two germline ends. CDR1 is WNHNN, CDR2 SYGVQD, per germline (reference sequence). The CDR3 has 16 residues. Written as DNA, the CDR3 is TGCGCCAGCAGTGAGCCCAAGGAGTTGAGCACAGATACGCAGTATTTT. Translated: CASSEPKELSTDTQYF.

The chain employs TRBV29-1 and TRBJ2-1; no firm D call. Looked up from germline, CDR1 is SQVTM and CDR2 is ANQGSEA. This CDR3 has 11 residues. Trimming took 4 bases from V and 9 from J, leaving 10 bases between them. The CDR3 protein is CSVAGTGEQFF. CDR3 bases: TGCAGCGTTGCGGGTACCGGTGAGCAGTTCTTC.

The chain links TRBV4-1 to TRBJ2-5; tentative D call: TRBD2 (6 bases). V dropped 1 base and J dropped 3 bases, with 9 bases sitting between them. Germline V gives CDR1 MGHRA, CDR2 YSYEKL. The CDR3 sequence is 14 residues long. CDR3 sequence (DNA): TGCGCCAGCAGCCAAGGGGGACTGGAAGAGACCCAGTACTTC. Translating it yields CASSQGGLEETQYF.

For the CDR3, the DNA is TGCGCCAGCAGAAACCGGGACAGGGGGCCGAGCGAGCAGTACTTC. This encodes CASRNRDRGPSEQYF. The chain links TRBV4-1 to TRBJ2-7; 12 bases fit TRBD1. The CDR3 is 15 residues long. The V segment lost 6 bases and the J segment 6 bases; nucleotides outside the gene matches: 9. Germline CDR1 and CDR2: MGHRA and YSYEKL.

The V call is TRBV4-1, the J call TRBJ2-5; D could derive from TRBD1 or TRBD2 (6 bases each). Germline V lookup: CDR1 MGHRA, CDR2 YSYEKL. V lost 1 base and J lost 11, with 20 bases in between. The CDR3 covers 15 residues. The CDR3 sequence is CASSQVFRGRGEQYF. CDR3 DNA sequence: TGCGCCAGCAGCCAAGTTTTCCGGGGGCGCGGGGAGCAGTACTTC.

This rearrangement joins TRBV4-1 to TRBJ2-1; 14 bases line up with TRBD2. From germline, CDR1 is MGHRA and CDR2 YSYEKL. CDR3 size: 16 residues. V lost 3 bases and J lost 9; bases outside the gene matches: 7. CDR3 sequence reads: CASSQRGLAGDSEQFF. The CDR3 nucleotides read TGCGCCAGCAGCCAGCGGGGACTAGCGGGAGACAGTGAGCAGTTCTTC.

The rearrangement joins TRBV20-1 to TRBJ2-4, with a tentative D call TRBD1 (6 bases). The DNA end is more similar to TRBJ2-7, so the J call may be wrong. CDR3 length: 14 residues. Germline CDR1 and CDR2: DFQATT and SNEGSKA (reference sequence). The CDR3 sequence is CSARDQGGRNEQYF. The CDR3 coding sequence is TGCAGTGCTAGAGATCAAGGGGGAAGGAACGAGCAGTACTTC.

Turning to this clonotype: With a much larger clone just one base away, this may be a read error. J is TRBJ2-5 and V is TRBV10-3, with TRBD1 matching over 8 bases. The CDR3 runs 16 residues. The germline V gene encodes CDR1 ENHRY and CDR2 SYGVKD. The V segment lost 4 bases and the J segment 3 bases; nucleotides outside the gene matches: 10. This chain's CDR3 is CAISVSRTGREETQYF. The CDR3, as DNA: TGTGCCATCAGTGTGTCCCGGACAGGGCGGGAAGAGACCCAGTACTTC.